This passage covers 29 T cell receptor beta chains from one sample sequenced in a study of CD8 T cells in ankylosing spondylitis. TCRdb re-analysed the 5' RACE reads in MiXCR, keeping a single row per CDR3 protein. This sample has 180,000 or so distinct CDR3 sequences; around 10% occur once, and the top ten carry just under 30%. The specimen was blood, either unsorted or a sorted T cell fraction (not recorded which). The receptors stem from a male donor with ankylosing spondylitis or in good health (not recorded which).

The table lists this clonotype with many counts. J is TRBJ2-2 and V is TRBV5-1; TRBD2 matches 9 bases. Losses at the gene ends were 4 bases for V and 2 bases for J; bases not matched to a gene: 6. The CDR3 covers 16 residues. The germline gives CDR1 SGHRS, CDR2 YFSETQ. The chain's CDR3 is CASSAGTSYNTGELFF. The CDR3 DNA follows: TGCGCCAGCAGCGCCGGGACTAGCTACAACACCGGGGAGCTGTTTTTT.

The V gene is TRBV5-1, the J gene TRBJ1-2, with TRBD1 matching 10 bases. In germline, CDR1 is SGHRS, CDR2 YFSETQ. V trimming: 0 bases; J trimming: 0 bases; junction bases outside the gene matches: 2. The CDR3 contains 16 residues. As DNA, the CDR3 is TGCGCCAGCAGCTTGGGACAGGGGGCCCCTAACTATGGCTACACCTTC. Translation: CASSLGQGAPNYGYTF.

This clonotype was picked up many times. The V gene is TRBV12-3 or TRBV12-4, the J gene TRBJ1-2, with D unresolved. Trimming took off 8 bases at V and 8 bases at J, with 18 bases between the two ends. The CDR3 runs 13 residues. The CDR3, as DNA: TGTGCCAGCTGTAGAACAGAACAACGCGGCTACACCTTC. Protein sequence: CASCRTEQRGYTF.

This clonotype has more than one count but fewer than ten. V usage is TRBV29-1 and J usage is TRBJ2-1, with 13 nucleotides matching TRBD2. There are 18 residues in the CDR3. V lost 7 bases, J lost 1 base, and 13 bases stayed unmatched. The germline V gene encodes CDR1 SQVTM and CDR2 ANQGSEA. The CDR3 bases are TGCAGCGCCATACTAGCGGGGGGGCTAATTAGATCCTACAATGAGCAGTTCTTC. This encodes CSAILAGGLIRSYNEQFF.

This clonotype was found many times. This chain uses TRBV6-6 with TRBJ2-7; D remains unclear. Trimming left V 4 bases short and J 6 bases short, with 13 bases between. Germline assignment: CDR1 MNHNY and CDR2 SVGAGI (reference sequence). The CDR3 is 13 residues long. In DNA, the CDR3 is TGTGCCAGCAGTTTCCGTCTTTGGGGCGAGCAGTACTTC. Its translation: CASSFRLWGEQYF.

This clonotype was counted many times. The chain couples TRBV5-1 to TRBJ2-1; 12 nucleotides match TRBD2. V lost 3 bases to trimming and J lost 9 bases; unmatched junction nucleotides: 10. This CDR3 region has 16 residues. Per germline, CDR1 SGHRS and CDR2 YFSETQ. CDR3 in DNA: TGCGCCAGCAGCTCAACTAGCGGGGGGCAACGCAGTGAGCAGTTCTTC. Its translation is CASSSTSGGQRSEQFF.

At least ten counts were recorded for this clonotype. This rearrangement joins TRBV5-1 to TRBJ2-3; 8 bases are a match to TRBD2. Trimming cost V 1 base and J 4 bases; bases outside gene matches: 5. The germline gives CDR1 SGHRS, CDR2 YFSETQ. The CDR3 runs to 15 residues. The CDR3 region is CASSLTSSGPDTQYF. For the CDR3, the DNA is TGCGCCAGCAGCTTGACGTCTAGCGGGCCAGATACGCAGTATTTT. The full variable domain, rest sourced from reference TRBV5-1 and TRBJ2-3, is KAGVTQTPRYLIKTRGQQVTLSCSPISGHRSVSWYQQTPGQGLQFLFEYFSETQRNKGNFPGRFSGRQFSNSRSEMNVSTLELGDSALYLCASSLTSSGPDTQYFGPGTRLTVL.

This clonotype was recorded many times. This chain uses TRBV21-1 with TRBJ2-5; the D call TRBD1 from the table was never checked on the DNA. TRBV21-1 is labeled a pseudogene. The CDR3 is 15 residues long. The CDR3, as DNA: TGTGCCAGCAGCAACGACCTCCCCGGGCAGGAGACCCAGTACTTC. It codes for CASSNDLPGQETQYF.

The CDR3 coding sequence is TGTGCCAGTAGTATAGGAGAGAACACTGAAGCTTTCTTT. Its translation: CASSIGENTEAFF. The rearrangement joins TRBV19 to TRBJ1-1; D is unresolved. Germline CDR1 LNHDA, CDR2 SQIVND (reference sequence). This CDR3 is built from 13 residues. The V end was cut by 1 base, the J end by 1 base, with 4 bases between.

This sequence joins TRBV6-2 or TRBV6-3 and TRBJ2-3, with 8 positions matching TRBD1. CDR3 size: 17 residues. Trimming took 5 bases from V and 6 from J; bases not matched to a gene: 16. The germline V gene encodes CDR1 MNHEY and CDR2 SVGEGT. The CDR3 nucleotides read TGTGCCAGCAGTCGCAATCCCCGGACAGGGCCTTTGGATACGCAGTATTTT. This encodes CASSRNPRTGPLDTQYF.

In this sample, this clonotype turned up many times. The rearrangement uses TRBV10-2 and TRBJ2-1; TRBD1 matches at 10 bases. Trimming removed 6 bases from V and 4 bases from J; junction bases left unmatched: 9. CDR3 length equals 16 residues. Germline values: CDR1 WSHSY, CDR2 SAAADI. CDR3 in DNA: TGCGCCAGCAGAACCGGGACAGGGGAAAAATACAATGAGCAGTTCTTC. Translating gives CASRTGTGEKYNEQFF.

This clonotype was counted many times. The chain is built from TRBV10-3 and TRBJ2-7; 7 bases are a match to TRBD1. Unmatched junction bases numbered 9, after V lost 0 bases and J lost 1 base. The CDR3 has 17 amino acids. Germline-derived CDR1 and CDR2 are ENHRY and SYGVKD. The CDR3 DNA sequence: TGTGCCATCAGTGAGTCTTTTGGCCAGGGGGATTCCTACGAGCAGTACTTC. Protein: CAISESFGQGDSYEQYF.

This clonotype was detected many times. The V and J genes are TRBV3-1 and TRBJ2-3; D unresolved. Trimming took off 4 bases at V and 1 base at J, with 15 bases between the two ends. Germline V CDR1 and CDR2: LGHDT, YNNKEL (reference sequence). The CDR3 runs 16 residues. Written as DNA, the CDR3 is TGTGCCAGCAGCCTGGGCGGCAACTGGGGCACAGATACGCAGTATTTT. Translating gives CASSLGGNWGTDTQYF.

This clonotype was seen many times. The chain links TRBV10-1 to TRBJ2-3; 8 positions agree with TRBD2. The germline CDR1 and CDR2 sequences are WNHNN and SYGVQD (reference sequence). The CDR3 is 13 amino acids. The V gene end was trimmed by 4 bases and the J gene end by 5 bases; junction bases not matched to a gene: 2. In DNA, the CDR3 is TGCGCCAGCAGTGGGGGGACTAGAGATACGCAGTATTTT. Amino acids: CASSGGTRDTQYF.

This rearrangement joins TRBV18 to TRBJ1-1; unclear D gene. From germline, CDR1 is KGHSH and CDR2 LQKENI. The CDR3 loop spans 13 amino acids. Deletions cut 0 bases from V and 3 bases from J, with 5 bases between. DNA for the CDR3: TGTGCCAGCTCACCACCGGTTCACACTGAAGCTTTCTTT. Amino acids: CASSPPVHTEAFF.

This clonotype was seen ten or more times. The chain has TRBV5-5 and TRBJ1-2, with D possibly TRBD1 on 5 matching bases. The CDR3 covers 15 residues. The germline V gene has CDR1 SGHKS and CDR2 YYEKEE (reference sequence). Trimming shortened V by 0 bases and J by 8 bases, and 17 bases separated the two germline ends. The CDR3 coding sequence is TGTGCCAGCAGCTTGGGCGGGACCGAATACTGGGGCTACACCTTC. Protein sequence: CASSLGGTEYWGYTF.

This clonotype has a count of ten or more. This CDR3 is CAISGLVQDTQYF. The CDR3 nucleotides read TGTGCCATCAGTGGACTAGTTCAGGATACGCAGTATTTT. The chain uses TRBV10-3 and TRBJ2-3, with a tentative D call TRBD2 (6 bases). V was pared by 4 bases and J by 6 bases, with 11 bases between. The germline V gene has CDR1 ENHRY and CDR2 SYGVKD. CDR3 length: 13 residues.

This clonotype was picked up many times. The V call is TRBV29-1, the J call TRBJ1-1; D perhaps matches TRBD1 (5 bases). The V gene's germline CDR1 is SQVTM and CDR2 ANQGSEA. The CDR3 is 13 amino acids. The germline V and J ends were trimmed by 7 bases and 1 base, with 13 bases remaining between them. This CDR3 reads CSAGGRTNTEAFF. The CDR3 nucleotides read TGCAGCGCTGGGGGACGAACGAACACTGAAGCTTTCTTT.

This clonotype has at least ten counts. The V call is TRBV6-2 or TRBV6-3, the J call TRBJ1-2, with D perhaps TRBD1 (6 bases). Germline values: CDR1 MNHEY, CDR2 SVGEGT. There are 13 residues in the CDR3. V lost 6 bases and J lost 5, with 13 bases in between. The CDR3 coding sequence is TGTGCCAGCAGCACGGGACAAAATTATGGCTACACCTTC. Translating gives CASSTGQNYGYTF.

The chain links TRBV5-1 to TRBJ2-1; 8 nucleotides align to TRBD2. The CDR3 consists of 15 residues. With V trimmed by 3 bases and J by 6 bases, 8 bases remained unmatched. The germline CDR1 and CDR2 sequences are SGHRS and YFSETQ. CDR3 nucleotides: TGCGCCAGCAGCTACGAGAGCGGGAGAGGCAATGAGCAGTTCTTC. Amino acid sequence: CASSYESGRGNEQFF.

This clonotype has a count of ten or more. V and J are TRBV6-8 and TRBJ2-7; 8 positions agree with TRBD1. Germline CDR1 is MNHGY and CDR2 is SAAAGT. The CDR3 runs 16 residues. V was clipped by 3 bases and J by 0 bases; unmatched bases: 7. CDR3 coding DNA: TGTGCCAGCAGTTATTCCGGGACAGGTAGCTCCTACGAGCAGTACTTC. Protein product: CASSYSGTGSSYEQYF.

The chain is built from TRBV4-1 and TRBJ2-2; D is possibly TRBD1 (6 bases). Germline V gene sequence: CDR1 MGHRA, CDR2 YSYEKL. This CDR3 spans 17 amino acids. V lost 4 bases to trimming and J lost 5 bases, with 20 bases between them. CDR3 sequence (DNA): TGCGCCAGCAGCCCGTCCTCAACCACAGGGCTAACCGGGGAGCTGTTTTTT. It is translated as CASSPSSTTGLTGELFF.

This clonotype was counted ten times or more. The V call is TRBV29-1, the J call TRBJ1-2; unclear D gene. Germline V gene lookup returns CDR1 SQVTM and CDR2 ANQGSEA. CDR3 length: 13 amino acids. Trimming removed 1 base from V and 5 bases from J, with 11 bases in between. The CDR3 is CSVEGVGLYGYTF. The CDR3 DNA reads TGCAGCGTTGAAGGCGTGGGTCTATATGGCTACACCTTC.

In its sample, this clonotype was seen many times. V usage is TRBV29-1 and J usage is TRBJ2-5; the match to TRBD1 covers 7 bases. The CDR3 loop spans 14 amino acids. V lost 7 bases, J lost 1 base, and 9 bases stayed unmatched. CDR1 and CDR2 from the germline V gene are SQVTM and ANQGSEA. The CDR3 nucleotides read TGCAGCGCTAAACAGGGGAATATCCAAGAGACCCAGTACTTC. This codes for CSAKQGNIQETQYF.

This clonotype was picked up many times. The V gene is TRBV24-1, the J gene TRBJ2-5; D unclear. The CDR3 spans 14 residues. V dropped 3 bases and J dropped 5 bases, with 12 bases sitting between them. Germline CDR1 is KGHDR and CDR2 is SFDVKD. The CDR3 region is CATSDPRPGETQYF. The CDR3 coding sequence is TGTGCCACCAGTGATCCGAGGCCCGGGGAGACCCAGTACTTC.

The chain has TRBV29-1 and TRBJ2-7; 9 nucleotides agree with TRBD1. Looked up from germline, CDR1 is SQVTM and CDR2 is ANQGSEA. V trimming: 1 base; J trimming: 2 bases; junction bases outside the gene matches: 3. CDR3 length equals 14 residues. As DNA, the CDR3 is TGCAGCGTTGAAGCACAGGGGGCCCCCTACGAGCAGTACTTC. Protein: CSVEAQGAPYEQYF.

This clonotype was seen at least ten times. The V gene is TRBV5-6, the J gene TRBJ2-5; D is ambiguous. Germline CDR1 reads SGHDT; CDR2 reads YYEEEE. The germline V and J ends were trimmed by 4 bases and 4 bases, with 11 bases remaining between them. This CDR3 spans 13 amino acids. CDR3 in amino acids: CASSQTPRETQYF. The DNA for the CDR3 is TGTGCCAGCAGCCAGACACCTCGAGAGACCCAGTACTTC.

This clonotype was observed at least ten times. This sequence joins TRBV4-2 and TRBJ2-2; D gene uncertain. The length of the CDR3 is 12 residues. CDR1 is LGHNA and CDR2 is YNFKEQ in the germline V gene. Between the trimmed V and J ends, which lost 3 bases and 5 bases, there was a span of 4 bases. Here the CDR3 reads CASSQPTGELFF. The CDR3 DNA reads TGTGCCAGCAGCCAGCCTACCGGGGAGCTGTTTTTT.

About this clonotype itself: A read error is possible here, since a much larger clone lies one base away. This chain links TRBV20-1 with TRBJ2-1; a weak D match, TRBD2 (7 bases). The CDR3 consists of 16 residues. Germline V gene data show CDR1 as DFQATT and CDR2 as SNEGSKA (reference sequence). The CDR3 here is CSTRDGKGEGYNEQFF. The CDR3 DNA is TGCAGTACTAGAGATGGGAAGGGGGAGGGTTACAATGAGCAGTTCTTC.